This is a list of T cell receptor beta chains from one sample in a study of lymphopenia after photon versus proton radiotherapy. TCRdb's table, derived via immunoSEQ multiplex PCR, lists solely in-frame clones and lacks some. The data contain about 40,000 clones, around 84% of them singletons. Sequences were derived from peripheral blood, sampled from a patient treated with proton-based radiotherapy. The receptors were gathered from a woman in her 70s with pancreatic cancer. Some clones in this sample may be carry-over from other donors' samples. Both conserved end residues are part of each CDR3. Fields, in order: J gene, V gene, clone size, D gene, CDR3 length, CDR3 protein, CDR3 DNA. The D gene is left open where the match is weak. Size values are once, few and many counts, or a class for expanded clones, and some rows have none.

TRBJ2-1,TRBV29-1,NA,NA,13,CSVDRTDYNEQFF,TGCAGCGTTGACCGGACAGATTACAATGAGCAGTTCTTC
TRBJ1-1,TRBV7-2,NA,NA,13,CASSLGWAGEAFF,TGTGCCAGCAGCTTAGGGTGGGCAGGGGAAGCTTTCTTT
TRBJ2-2,TRBV11-2,NA,NA,13,CASSLSIAGELFF,TGTGCCAGCAGCCTCTCAATCGCCGGGGAGCTGTTTTTT
TRBJ2-1,TRBV7-9,medium-sized,TRBD1,15,CASSSDRAAGNEQFF,TGTGCCAGCAGCTCAGACAGGGCAGCAGGCAATGAGCAGTTCTTC
TRBJ2-3,TRBV5-1,NA,NA,12,CASSLDRNTQYF,TGCGCCAGCAGCCTGGACAGAAATACGCAGTATTTT
TRBJ2-7,TRBV18,NA,TRBD2,17,CASSPLPGRGGALEQYF,TGTGCCAGCTCACCCCTCCCGGGGCGGGGAGGGGCCCTCGAGCAGTACTTC
TRBJ2-2,TRBV27,NA,NA,15,CANSLARDGRGELFF,TGTGCCAACAGTTTAGCGCGGGACGGCCGCGGGGAGCTGTTTTTT
TRBJ2-1,TRBV6-6,once,TRBD1,16,CASSWITGTGANEQFF,TGTGCCAGCAGTTGGATAACCGGGACAGGGGCCAATGAGCAGTTCTTC
TRBJ1-1,TRBV7-6,NA,NA,13,CASSRQTDTEAFF,TGTGCCAGCAGCCGACAGACAGACACTGAAGCTTTCTTT
TRBJ2-2,TRBV10-3,NA,NA,14,CAISRSRETGELFF,TGTGCCATCAGTCGTAGCAGGGAGACCGGGGAGCTGTTTTTT
TRBJ1-2,TRBV6-1,NA,NA,14,CASSEAGFNYGYTF,TGTGCCAGCAGTGAGGCCGGGTTCAACTATGGCTACACCTTC
TRBJ2-4,TRBV27,few,NA,12,CASSSGQRIQYF,TGTGCCAGCAGTTCAGGACAGCGGATTCAGTACTTC
TRBJ1-2,TRBV10-3,NA,NA,14,CAISESGETYGYTF,TGTGCCATCAGTGAGTCTGGTGAGACCTATGGCTACACCTTC
TRBJ2-5,TRBV2,NA,NA,14,CASKRVRGEETQYF,TGTGCCAGCAAAAGGGTCAGGGGGGAAGAGACCCAGTACTTC
TRBJ2-5,TRBV18,NA,NA,15,CASSHEAGTQETQYF,TGTGCCAGCTCACACGAGGCCGGTACCCAAGAGACCCAGTACTTC
TRBJ2-7,TRBV19,NA,NA,16,CASSISGTSYPYEQYF,TGTGCCAGTAGTATTTCGGGGACTTCTTATCCCTACGAGCAGTACTTC
TRBJ2-7,TRBV7-2,NA,NA,13,CASSSFLGYEQYF,TGTGCCAGCAGCTCATTCTTAGGGTACGAGCAGTACTTC
TRBJ1-6,TRBV4-1,few,NA,17,CASSQGGVSSYNSPLHF,TGCGCCAGCAGCCAAGGCGGGGTTAGCTCCTATAATTCACCCCTCCACTTT
TRBJ2-7,TRBV19,NA,TRBD1,12,CASGTGLEEQYF,TGTGCCAGCGGGACAGGACTTGAGGAGCAGTACTTC
TRBJ2-2,TRBV11-2,NA,NA,17,CASSQKSWPTNTGELFF,TGTGCCAGCAGCCAAAAATCATGGCCCACGAACACCGGGGAGCTGTTTTTT
TRBJ1-1,TRBV7-2,once,NA,16,CASSPRGIGDGSEAFF,TGTGCCAGCAGCCCCCGGGGCATAGGGGACGGGAGTGAAGCTTTCTTT
TRBJ1-1,TRBV19,NA,NA,14,CASSIGQIYTEAFF,TGTGCCAGTAGTATTGGACAGATATACACTGAAGCTTTCTTT
TRBJ2-7,TRBV2,NA,NA,12,CASEGITYEQYF,TGTGCCAGCGAAGGGATAACCTACGAGCAGTACTTC
TRBJ2-3,TRBV7-2,NA,TRBD2,15,CASSLGLAGSDTQYF,TGTGCCAGCAGCCTGGGACTAGCGGGCTCAGATACGCAGTATTTT
TRBJ1-1,TRBV18,NA,NA,14,CASSPGGGHTEAFF,TGTGCCAGCTCACCAGGGGGGGGCCACACTGAAGCTTTCTTT
TRBJ1-5,TRBV28,few,NA,13,CASNQDNNQPQHF,TGTGCCAGCAATCAGGACAACAATCAGCCCCAGCATTTT
TRBJ2-2,TRBV5-4,NA,NA,14,CASSLGRELGELFF,TGTGCCAGCAGCTTGGGTCGGGAGCTCGGGGAGCTGTTTTTT
TRBJ1-5,TRBV5-6,NA,TRBD1,15,CASSYGQGSNQPQHF,TGTGCCAGCAGTTATGGACAGGGAAGCAATCAGCCCCAGCATTTT
TRBJ1-2,TRBV28,NA,NA,15,CASSSSATGNYGYTF,TGTGCCAGCAGTTCCTCAGCGACGGGGAACTATGGCTACACCTTC
TRBJ2-1,TRBV2,NA,NA,11,CASSTYNEQFF,TGTGCCAGCAGTACCTACAATGAGCAGTTCTTC
TRBJ1-3,TRBV27,NA,NA,15,CASSWRLNSGNTIYF,TGTGCCAGCAGTTGGCGACTGAACTCTGGAAACACCATATATTTT
TRBJ2-1,TRBV7-9,NA,NA,13,CASSFLASNEQFF,TGTGCCAGCAGCTTCCTAGCGTCCAATGAGCAGTTCTTC
TRBJ1-2,TRBV28,NA,TRBD1,15,CASRTGGSGGYGYTF,TGTGCCAGCAGGACAGGGGGCAGTGGGGGCTATGGCTACACCTTC
TRBJ2-5,TRBV6-1,NA,NA,13,CASSEQGRETQYF,TGTGCCAGCAGTGAGCAGGGGAGAGAGACCCAGTACTTC
TRBJ1-2,TRBV2,NA,NA,13,CASRAGLDYGYTF,TGTGCCAGCAGGGCAGGTTTGGACTATGGCTACACCTTC
TRBJ2-1,TRBV2,NA,NA,14,CASEERSSYNEQFF,TGTGCCAGCGAAGAAAGAAGCTCCTACAATGAGCAGTTCTTC
TRBJ1-1,TRBV7-2,few,NA,11,CASSLRGLAFF,TGTGCCAGCAGCCTCCGCGGGTTAGCTTTCTTT
TRBJ1-2,TRBV25-1,NA,NA,16,CASSENTGGSFYGYTF,TGTGCCAGCAGTGAAAACACCGGAGGCTCTTTCTATGGCTACACCTTC
TRBJ2-3,TRBV7-3,NA,TRBD1,15,CASSLGAGGEDTQYF,TGTGCCAGCAGCTTGGGGGCAGGGGGTGAAGATACGCAGTATTTT
TRBJ2-5,TRBV7-9,once,NA,14,CASMEAGLQETQYF,TGTGCCAGCATGGAAGCGGGCCTCCAAGAGACCCAGTACTTC
TRBJ2-7,TRBV19,NA,TRBD1,13,CASSRGLSYEQYF,TGTGCCAGCAGCAGGGGGCTCTCCTACGAGCAGTACTTC
TRBJ2-7,TRBV6-6,NA,TRBD2,15,CASSPGEGRLYEQYF,TGTGCCAGCAGCCCGGGGGAGGGGAGACTCTACGAGCAGTACTTC
TRBJ2-1,TRBV20-1,NA,NA,9,CSARGLQFF,TGCAGTGCTAGGGGTCTTCAGTTCTTC
TRBJ2-1,TRBV7-9,NA,TRBD2,17,CASSKGTSGNHYNEQFF,TGTGCCAGCAGCAAAGGGACTAGCGGGAACCACTACAATGAGCAGTTCTTC
TRBJ1-5,TRBV28,NA,NA,14,CASSLRLSNQPQHF,TGTGCCAGCAGTTTACGTCTAAGCAATCAGCCCCAGCATTTT
TRBJ2-1,TRBV19,NA,NA,15,CASSIRGREENEQFF,TGTGCCAGTAGTATTAGGGGCAGGGAGGAAAATGAGCAGTTCTTC
TRBJ2-7,TRBV5-1,NA,TRBD1,13,CASSSGQGKEQYF,TGCGCCAGCAGTTCTGGACAGGGCAAGGAGCAGTACTTC
TRBJ2-3,TRBV2,NA,NA,14,CASIFRRDTDTQYF,TGTGCCAGCATCTTCCGGCGGGACACAGATACGCAGTATTTT
TRBJ2-2,TRBV6-5,once,NA,13,CASGRMNTGELFF,TGTGCCAGCGGACGGATGAACACCGGGGAGCTGTTTTTT
TRBJ2-1,TRBV15,NA,NA,15,CATSRDLQMGNEQFF,TGTGCCACCAGCAGAGATCTCCAAATGGGCAATGAGCAGTTCTTC
TRBJ2-5,TRBV6-5,NA,NA,13,CASSLGLQETQYF,TGTGCCAGCAGCTTGGGACTTCAAGAGACCCAGTACTTC
TRBJ1-5,TRBV2,NA,TRBD1,14,CASSETGFIQPQHF,TGTGCCAGCAGTGAGACAGGGTTCATACAGCCCCAGCATTTT
TRBJ2-7,TRBV6-1,NA,TRBD1,15,CASTFGTGLGYEQYF,TGTGCCAGCACATTCGGGACAGGGTTGGGCTACGAGCAGTACTTC
TRBJ2-1,TRBV18,NA,NA,15,CASSPNSRDSKEQFF,TGTGCCAGCTCACCGAATAGCCGGGACTCTAAAGAGCAGTTCTTC